The 21 T cell receptor beta chains reported below all come from one sample, sequenced in a study of blood T cell repertoires in COVID-19. The table came from immunoSEQ multiplex PCR; TCRdb's copy has only in-frame clones and leaves some out. The table includes about 240,000 clones, around 81% detected once. The sample comprised peripheral blood. The origin of the receptors is a man aged 25 to 40 who had recovered from COVID-19.

This clone was picked up one time. The genes are TRBV19 and TRBJ1-5; a possible D gene is TRBD1 (5 bases). Germline V gene sequence: CDR1 LNHDA, CDR2 SQIVND (reference sequence). This CDR3 is built from 13 residues. Trimming cost V 0 bases and J 11 bases, with 11 bases left between them. CDR3 nucleotide sequence: TGTGCCAGTAGTATAGACCGGGGGGGGGCCCAGCATTTT. It is translated as CASSIDRGGAQHF.

The CDR3 region is CASSLGAGREQYV. CDR3 bases: TGTGCCAGCAGCTTGGGGGCAGGGCGCGAGCAGTACGTC. This chain uses TRBV5-6 with TRBJ2-7, with a possible D match to TRBD1 (5 bases). V lost 0 bases and J lost 6, with 10 bases in between. Germline V gives CDR1 SGHDT, CDR2 YYEEEE. This CDR3 comprises 13 residues.

This clone appeared a single time. J is TRBJ2-2 and V is TRBV7-6; tentative D call: TRBD1 (6 bases). Trimming stripped 8 bases from V and 4 bases from J, with 23 bases between. Germline-derived CDR1 and CDR2 are SGHVS and FNYEAQ. This CDR3 contains 17 residues. The chain's CDR3 is CASSDTLGHGGTGELFF. In DNA, the CDR3 is TGTGCCAGCTCCGACACCCTGGGACATGGGGGCACCGGGGAGCTGTTTTTT.

The chain has TRBV6-5 and TRBJ2-3, with a weak D call TRBD2 (5 bases). CDR3 size: 14 residues. Germline CDR1 is MNHEY and CDR2 is SVGAGI. V lost 4 bases and J 3 bases, leaving 11 bases between the germline ends. The CDR3 DNA reads as TGTGCCAGCAGTTGGACCCGAGGGACAGATACGCAGTATTTT. Translating it yields CASSWTRGTDTQYF.

The chain recombines TRBV5-1 with TRBJ1-5; D unclear. Germline loops: CDR1 SGHRS, CDR2 YFSETQ. V lost 0 bases to trimming and J lost 6 bases, with 10 bases between them. The CDR3 has 14 residues. CDR3 sequence (DNA): TGCGCCAGCAGCTTGGCCATGGGGAGTCAGCCCCAGCATTTT. Protein sequence: CASSLAMGSQPQHF. The full variable domain, in which reference TRBV5-1 and TRBJ1-5 provide the parts outside the CDR3, is KAGVTQTPRYLIKTRGQQVTLSCSPISGHRSVSWYQQTPGQGLQFLFEYFSETQRNKGNFPGRFSGRQFSNSRSEMNVSTLELGDSALYLCASSLAMGSQPQHFGDGTRLSIL.

The J gene is TRBJ2-1, the V gene TRBV7-2; D gene ambiguous. The CDR3 has 15 residues. With 4 bases removed from V and 7 bases from J, the gap between germline ends came to 17 bases. The germline CDR1 and CDR2 sequences are SGHTA and FQGNSA. The CDR3 nucleotides are TGTGCCAGCAGCTCGATCGCGAACTCCGCGAATGAGCAGTTCTTC. As protein: CASSSIANSANEQFF.

The chain recombines TRBV2 with TRBJ2-5; tentatively, D is TRBD2 (5 bases). Per germline, CDR1 SNHLY and CDR2 FYNNEI. The CDR3 covers 14 residues. V lost 2 bases and J lost 5, with 12 bases in between. The CDR3 DNA sequence: TGTGCCAGCAGTGAAAGGAGGTTCCCCGAGACCCAGTACTTC. Encoded protein: CASSERRFPETQYF.

This clone was found a few times. The chain recombines TRBV2 with TRBJ1-6; 8 bases map to TRBD1. Germline CDR1 SNHLY, CDR2 FYNNEI. This CDR3 comprises 14 residues. V lost 7 bases, J lost 9 bases, and 8 bases stayed unmatched. The CDR3 nucleotides read TGTGCCAGCAAAGTAGACAGGGGTGGTTCACCCCTCCACTTT. It encodes CASKVDRGGSPLHF.

This clone was seen a single time. The V and J genes are TRBV4-1 and TRBJ1-6, with D unclear. The CDR3 totals 17 residues. V gave up 0 bases and J gave up 0 bases, with 9 bases separating them. Germline CDR1 is MGHRA and CDR2 is YSYEKL. The CDR3 DNA follows: TGCGCCAGCAGCCAAGACCCCCCTAGCTCCTATAATTCACCCCTCCACTTT. Translating it yields CASSQDPPSSYNSPLHF.

The rearrangement uses TRBV7-9 and TRBJ1-2, with D unresolved. This CDR3 region has 12 residues. CDR1 SEHNR and CDR2 FQNEAQ come from the germline V gene (reference sequence). V was shortened by 1 base and J by 8 bases, with 8 bases between the two germline ends. CDR3 protein: CASSLDAWGYTF. The CDR3 DNA follows: TGTGCCAGCAGCTTAGACGCGTGGGGCTACACCTTC.

This clone was detected a few times. The V gene is TRBV23-1, the J gene TRBJ1-1; D is uncertain. TRBV23-1 is an open reading frame whose function is uncertain. V was clipped by 2 bases and J by 8 bases, with 3 bases between them. CDR3 size: 10 residues. CDR3 protein: CASSQQEAFF. The CDR3 DNA reads TGCGCCAGCAGTCAACAAGAAGCTTTCTTT.

The chain has TRBV3-1 (or the pseudogene TRBV3-2) and TRBJ2-5, with D possibly TRBD2 on 7 matching bases. Trimming took off 1 base at V and 2 bases at J, with 14 bases between the two ends. The CDR3 has 16 residues. The germline V gene encodes CDR1 LGHDT and CDR2 YNNKEL (reference sequence). CDR3 sequence reads: CASSQGVGGPQETQYF. DNA for the CDR3: TGTGCCAGCAGCCAAGGGGTCGGGGGGCCGCAAGAGACCCAGTACTTC.

The chain couples TRBV5-1 to TRBJ2-6; possible D gene TRBD2, 6 bases. Trimming took 4 bases from V and 1 from J, leaving 18 bases between them. The CDR3 totals 18 residues. The germline V gene has CDR1 SGHRS and CDR2 YFSETQ. The CDR3 region has the DNA TGCGCCAGCAGCCTGCCAGGGACTGGAGGATCTGGGGCCAACGTCCTGACTTTC. This gives the protein CASSLPGTGGSGANVLTF. Together with reference TRBV5-1 and TRBJ2-6, the CDR3 gives the full variable domain: KAGVTQTPRYLIKTRGQQVTLSCSPISGHRSVSWYQQTPGQGLQFLFEYFSETQRNKGNFPGRFSGRQFSNSRSEMNVSTLELGDSALYLCASSLPGTGGSGANVLTFGAGSRLTVL.

CDR3 region: CASTRTAQETQYF. Written as DNA, the CDR3 is TGTGCCAGCACCCGGACAGCACAAGAGACCCAGTACTTC. This chain joins TRBV6-5 and TRBJ2-5; maybe TRBD1 (6 bases). Trimming stripped 7 bases from V and 2 bases from J, with 11 bases between. CDR1 and CDR2 (germline): MNHEY, SVGAGI. This CDR3 has 13 residues.

The chain combines TRBV28 with TRBJ2-7; 12 bases agree with TRBD1. CDR3 length: 19 amino acids. Looked up from germline, CDR1 is MDHEN and CDR2 is SYDVKM. With V trimmed by 5 bases and J by 6 bases, 20 bases remained unmatched. The DNA for the CDR3 is TGTGCCAGCAGTCACGACCACTCGGGGGTGGGGACAGGGGGCACCGAGCAGTACGTC. This translates into CASSHDHSGVGTGGTEQYV.

This chain joins TRBV5-4 and TRBJ2-2; no definite D call. The CDR3 is made up of 14 amino acids. Trimming removed 0 bases at V and 2 bases at J, with 5 bases between. Germline CDR1 reads SGHNT; CDR2 reads YYREEE (reference sequence). The CDR3, as DNA: TGTGCCAGCAGCTTGGCAGATAACACCGGGGAGCTGTTTTTT. Its translation is CASSLADNTGELFF. Full variable domain (missing parts from reference TRBV5-4 and TRBJ2-2): ETGVTQSPTHLIKTRGQQVTLRCSSQSGHNTVSWYQQALGQGPQFIFQYYREEENGRGNFPPRFSGLQFPNYSSELNVNALELDDSALYLCASSLADNTGELFFGEGSRLTVL.

This chain uses TRBV7-9 with TRBJ1-6; no reliable D call. The V end lost 2 bases, the J end lost 9 bases, and 5 bases lay between the germline ends. CDR3 length equals 12 residues. The germline CDR1 and CDR2 sequences are SEHNR and FQNEAQ (reference sequence). The CDR3 coding sequence is TGTGCCAGCAGCTTAAGAGGTTCACCCCTCCACTTT. Its translation is CASSLRGSPLHF.

This clone was observed a few times. The chain links TRBV4-1 to TRBJ2-5, with 10 positions matching TRBD1. Germline trimming cut 3 bases from V and 4 bases from J; bases unmatched to any gene: 2. Per germline, CDR1 MGHRA and CDR2 YSYEKL. This CDR3 region has 14 residues. Written as DNA, the CDR3 is TGCGCCAGCAGCCACGGACAGGGGGTAGAGACCCAGTACTTC. This encodes CASSHGQGVETQYF.

V is TRBV1 and J is TRBJ2-2; the table assigns TRBD2, which was not confirmed against the DNA. TRBV1 is a known pseudogene. The CDR3 length is 16 residues. CDR3: CTSSQGRGGHTGELFF. The CDR3 bases are TGCACCAGCAGCCAAGGTCGGGGGGGCCACACCGGGGAGCTGTTTTTT.

The chain is built from TRBV4-1 and TRBJ2-3; possible D gene TRBD2, 6 bases. This CDR3 spans 17 amino acids. The V gene's germline CDR1 is MGHRA and CDR2 YSYEKL. V lost 1 base to trimming and J lost 4 bases, with 18 bases between them. CDR3 coding DNA: TGCGCCAGCAGCCAAGCGCCGGGCGGGGAGGACCCAGATACGCAGTATTTT. This encodes CASSQAPGGEDPDTQYF.

This sequence joins TRBV7-9 and TRBJ2-7; 9 bases are shared with TRBD1. Germline assignment: CDR1 SEHNR and CDR2 FQNEAQ (reference sequence). This CDR3 has 14 amino acids. V was pared by 1 base and J by 3 bases, with 1 base of the junction left unmatched. The CDR3 sequence: CASSLGGQGYEQYF. The CDR3 DNA reads as TGTGCCAGCAGCTTAGGGGGACAGGGCTACGAGCAGTACTTC.